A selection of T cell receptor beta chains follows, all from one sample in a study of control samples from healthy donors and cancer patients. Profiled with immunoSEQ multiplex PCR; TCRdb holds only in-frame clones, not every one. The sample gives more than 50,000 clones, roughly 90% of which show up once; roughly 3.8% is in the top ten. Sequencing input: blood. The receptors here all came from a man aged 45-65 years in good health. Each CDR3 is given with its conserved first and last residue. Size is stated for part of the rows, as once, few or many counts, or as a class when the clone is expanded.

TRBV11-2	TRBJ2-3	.	CASSERTGAGSSTDTQYF
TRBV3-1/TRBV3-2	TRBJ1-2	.	CASSQSVGGYTF
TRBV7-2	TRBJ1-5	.	CASSHAGILQPQHF
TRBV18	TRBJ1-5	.	CASSPLGSGQPQHF
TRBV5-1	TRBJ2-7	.	CASRPGTASSYEQYF
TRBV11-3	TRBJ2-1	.	CASSPQAGLSSYNEQFF
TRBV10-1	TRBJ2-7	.	CASSEYGTGDYEQYF
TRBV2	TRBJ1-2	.	CASSPDSFGGVGYTF
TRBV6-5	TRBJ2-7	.	CASSPKGLAGEQYF
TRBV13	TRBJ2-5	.	CASSPPMGEETQYF
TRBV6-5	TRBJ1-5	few	CASRPVVGVGQPQHF
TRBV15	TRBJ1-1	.	CATSRDQMNTEAFF
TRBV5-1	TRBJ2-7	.	CASSFEANTYEQYF
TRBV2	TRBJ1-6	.	CASSQTGENSPLHF
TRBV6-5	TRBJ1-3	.	CASSPRRVSGNTIYF
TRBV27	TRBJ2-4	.	CASSLPGQGNIQYF
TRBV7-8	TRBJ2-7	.	CASSIFRTNYEQYF
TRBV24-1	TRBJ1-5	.	CATSAIIGGVQHF
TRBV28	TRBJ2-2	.	CASSFGGYRAKTGSAGELFF
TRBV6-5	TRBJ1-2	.	CASRRDGPYGYTF
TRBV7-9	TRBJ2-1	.	CASSLGEGQEYEQFF
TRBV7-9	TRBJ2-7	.	CASSDWGQGDYEQYF
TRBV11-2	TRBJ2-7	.	CASRNPASGDEQYF
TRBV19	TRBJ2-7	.	CASSTGGIGDEQYF
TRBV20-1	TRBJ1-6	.	CSASRGSGGGNSPLHF
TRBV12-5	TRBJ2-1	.	CASALDRRREFF
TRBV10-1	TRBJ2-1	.	CATNKAGGTYNEQFF
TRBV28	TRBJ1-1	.	CASSLITGDTEAFF
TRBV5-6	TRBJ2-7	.	CASSLAGAGNEQYF
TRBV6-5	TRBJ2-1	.	CASSRLAGNNEQFF
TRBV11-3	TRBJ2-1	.	CASSSFPGTSILLDYNEQFF
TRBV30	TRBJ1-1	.	CAWSVSQGSGAFF
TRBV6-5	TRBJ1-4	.	CASSSQGPGDEKLFF
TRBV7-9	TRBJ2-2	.	CASSLTGGGTNTGELFF